The clone carrying this T cell receptor (beta chain) is labeled medium-sized. V lost 1 base to trimming and J lost 6 bases, with 13 bases between them. Germline V gene data show CDR1 as MGHRA and CDR2 as YSYEKL. The CDR3 has 15 residues. These data belong to a study of blood T cell repertoires in COVID-19. Assay used: immunoSEQ multiplex PCR; TCRdb lists only in-frame clones, some missing. This sample yields some 50,000 clones, of which 84% are seen a single time; about 4.3% belongs to the top ten. Sequencing input: peripheral blood. This clonotype was obtained from a man aged 50-60 years with active COVID-19. V gene TRBV4-1 combines with J gene TRBJ1-3; D is undetermined. The CDR3 is CASSQGGRGENTIYF. CDR3 in DNA: TGCGCCAGCAGCCAAGGAGGCCGAGGAGAAAACACCATATATTTT.